This T cell receptor beta chain was recovered during a study of cytomegalovirus exposure and HLA in healthy donors. Study context: About 200 million T cells yielded roughly 100 million unique TCR beta sequences, as an earlier analysis found.

This clone was detected once. What it binds is not known. General study points: Usually a TCR sequence was rare, but some public TCRs were found in many donors. After further analysis at a later stage, some 15,000 TCR beta sequences were associated with HLA alleles at 0.05 false discovery rate.

It was with 60 Vbeta and 13 Jbeta primers that the PCR ran. Sequenced by immunoSEQ multiplex PCR; TCRdb stores in-frame clones only, minus some. Counted here are more than 150,000 clones, over 75% occurring once; the ten biggest clones make up approximately 3.8%. CDR1 is SEHNR and CDR2 is FQNEAQ in the germline V gene (reference sequence). This CDR3 region has 15 residues. V gave up 5 bases and J gave up 6 bases; unmatched junction bases: 10. The sequenced material came from PBMCs. The chain recombines TRBV7-9 with TRBJ2-7; 10 bases fit TRBD1. The source of this sequence is a man in his fifties or sixties in good health and CMV-seronegative. The CDR3 DNA is TGTGCCAGCAGCCCAGGACAGGGGGAGTTAACCGAGCAGTACTTC. Encoded protein: CASSPGQGELTEQYF.